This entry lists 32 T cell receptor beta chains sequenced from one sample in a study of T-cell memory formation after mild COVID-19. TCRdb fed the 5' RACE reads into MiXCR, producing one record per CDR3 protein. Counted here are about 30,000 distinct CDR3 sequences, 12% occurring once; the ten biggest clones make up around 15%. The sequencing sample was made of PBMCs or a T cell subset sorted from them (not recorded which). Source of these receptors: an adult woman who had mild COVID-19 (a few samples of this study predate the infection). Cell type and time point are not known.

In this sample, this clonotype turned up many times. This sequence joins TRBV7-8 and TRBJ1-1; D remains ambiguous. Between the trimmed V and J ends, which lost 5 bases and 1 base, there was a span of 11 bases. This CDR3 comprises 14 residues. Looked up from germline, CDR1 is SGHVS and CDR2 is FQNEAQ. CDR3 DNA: TGTGCCAGCAGCCTAAGGGAGGGGAACACTGAAGCTTTCTTT. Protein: CASSLREGNTEAFF.

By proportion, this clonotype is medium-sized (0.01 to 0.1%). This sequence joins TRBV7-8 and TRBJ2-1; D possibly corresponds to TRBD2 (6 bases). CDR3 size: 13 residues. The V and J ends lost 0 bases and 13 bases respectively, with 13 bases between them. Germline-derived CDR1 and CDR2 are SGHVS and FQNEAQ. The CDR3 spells CASSLAPGVYQFF. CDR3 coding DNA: TGTGCCAGCAGCTTAGCTCCGGGAGTCTATCAGTTCTTC.

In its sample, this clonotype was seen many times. CDR3 DNA sequence: TGTGCCAGCAGCTTATTTCAGGGAAGCTCCTACGAGCAGTACTTC. As protein: CASSLFQGSSYEQYF. The genes are TRBV7-3 and TRBJ2-7; maybe TRBD1 (5 bases). V was shortened by 2 bases and J by 0 bases, with 11 bases between the two germline ends. Germline-derived CDR1 and CDR2 are SGHTA and FQGTGA. CDR3 length: 15 amino acids. Drawing the rest from reference TRBV7-3 and TRBJ2-7, the complete variable domain is GAGVSQTPSNKVTEKGKYVELRCDPISGHTALYWYRQSLGQGPEFLIYFQGTGAADDSGLPNDRFFAVRPEGSVSTLKIQRTERGDSAVYLCASSLFQGSSYEQYFGPGTRLTVT.

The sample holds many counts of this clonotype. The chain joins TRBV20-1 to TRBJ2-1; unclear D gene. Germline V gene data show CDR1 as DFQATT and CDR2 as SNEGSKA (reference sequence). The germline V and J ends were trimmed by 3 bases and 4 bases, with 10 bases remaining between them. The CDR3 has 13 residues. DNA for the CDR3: TGCAGTGCTAGGCAACAGCGTTACAATGAGCAGTTCTTC. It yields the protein CSARQQRYNEQFF.

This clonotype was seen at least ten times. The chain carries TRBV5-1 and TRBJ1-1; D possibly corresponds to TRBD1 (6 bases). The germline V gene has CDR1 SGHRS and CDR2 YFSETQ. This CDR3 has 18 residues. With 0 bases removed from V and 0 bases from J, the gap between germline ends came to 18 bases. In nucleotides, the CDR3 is TGCGCCAGCAGCTTGGCCGTCCGACTAGGGGGGGTGAACACTGAAGCTTTCTTT. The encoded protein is CASSLAVRLGGVNTEAFF. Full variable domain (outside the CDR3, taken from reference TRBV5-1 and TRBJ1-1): KAGVTQTPRYLIKTRGQQVTLSCSPISGHRSVSWYQQTPGQGLQFLFEYFSETQRNKGNFPGRFSGRQFSNSRSEMNVSTLELGDSALYLCASSLAVRLGGVNTEAFFGQGTRLTVV.

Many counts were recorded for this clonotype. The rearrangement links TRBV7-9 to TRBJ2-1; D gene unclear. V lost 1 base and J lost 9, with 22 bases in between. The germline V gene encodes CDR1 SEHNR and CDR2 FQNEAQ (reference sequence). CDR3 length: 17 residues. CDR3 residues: CASSLVGPISRKPEQFF. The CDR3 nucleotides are TGTGCCAGCAGCTTAGTTGGACCCATTAGCCGGAAGCCTGAGCAGTTCTTC.

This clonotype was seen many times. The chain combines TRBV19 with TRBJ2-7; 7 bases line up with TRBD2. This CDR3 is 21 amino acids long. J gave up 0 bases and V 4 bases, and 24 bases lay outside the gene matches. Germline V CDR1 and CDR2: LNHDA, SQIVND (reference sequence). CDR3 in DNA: TGTGCCAGTAGTACCTCCTTCGGGGCGGGAGATGGTACCGAATTCTCCTACGAGCAGTACTTC. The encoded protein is CASSTSFGAGDGTEFSYEQYF. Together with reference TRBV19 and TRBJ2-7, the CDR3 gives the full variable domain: DGGITQSPKYLFRKEGQNVTLSCEQNLNHDAMYWYRQDPGQGLRLIYYSQIVNDFQKGDIAEGYSVSREKKESFPLTVTSAQKNPTAFYLCASSTSFGAGDGTEFSYEQYFGPGTRLTVT.

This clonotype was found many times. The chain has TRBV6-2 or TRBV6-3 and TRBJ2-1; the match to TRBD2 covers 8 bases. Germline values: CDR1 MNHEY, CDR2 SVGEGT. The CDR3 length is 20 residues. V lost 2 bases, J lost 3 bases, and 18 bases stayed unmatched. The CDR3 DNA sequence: TGTGCCAGCAGTTACCTTAATCTAGCGGGCGGCCTAGTGGGCTACAATGAGCAGTTCTTC. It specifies CASSYLNLAGGLVGYNEQFF.

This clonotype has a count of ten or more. CDR3 in DNA: TGTGCCAGCAGCATCGGGACAGGGGGTATGGAGCAGTACTTC. Translating gives CASSIGTGGMEQYF. The J gene is TRBJ2-7, the V gene TRBV7-2; 11 nucleotides line up with TRBD1. Trimming removed 5 bases from V and 7 bases from J; junction bases left unmatched: 7. This CDR3 has 14 residues. Germline V gene lookup returns CDR1 SGHTA and CDR2 FQGNSA.

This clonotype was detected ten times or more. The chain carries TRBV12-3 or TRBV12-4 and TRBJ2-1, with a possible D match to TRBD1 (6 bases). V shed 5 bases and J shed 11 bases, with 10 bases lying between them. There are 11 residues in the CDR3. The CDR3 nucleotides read TGTGCCAGCAGTCCGGGACACAAGCAGTTCTTC. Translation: CASSPGHKQFF.

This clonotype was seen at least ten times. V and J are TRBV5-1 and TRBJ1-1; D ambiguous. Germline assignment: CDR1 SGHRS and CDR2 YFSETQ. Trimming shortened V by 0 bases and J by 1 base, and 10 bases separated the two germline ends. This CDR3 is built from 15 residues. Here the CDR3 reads CASSLGREANTEAFF. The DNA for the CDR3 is TGCGCCAGCAGCTTGGGTCGGGAGGCGAACACTGAAGCTTTCTTT.

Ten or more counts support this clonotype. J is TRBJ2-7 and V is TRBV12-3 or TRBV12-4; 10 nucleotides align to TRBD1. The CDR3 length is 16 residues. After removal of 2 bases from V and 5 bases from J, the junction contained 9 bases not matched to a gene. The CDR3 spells CASSLRWTGGYHEQYF. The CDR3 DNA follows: TGTGCCAGCAGTTTACGTTGGACAGGGGGATATCACGAGCAGTACTTC.

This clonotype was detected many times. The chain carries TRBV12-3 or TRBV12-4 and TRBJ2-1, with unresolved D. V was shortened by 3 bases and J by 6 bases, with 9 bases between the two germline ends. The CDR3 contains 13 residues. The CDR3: CASSLETPNEQFF. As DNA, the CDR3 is TGTGCCAGCAGTTTGGAGACTCCCAATGAGCAGTTCTTC.

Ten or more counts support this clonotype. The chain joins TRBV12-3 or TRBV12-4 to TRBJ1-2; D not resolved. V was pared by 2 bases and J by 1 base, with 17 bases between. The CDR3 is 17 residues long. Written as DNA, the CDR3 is TGTGCCAGCAGTTTAAAGGGCAGGAAGATCGTTAACTATGGCTACACCTTC. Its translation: CASSLKGRKIVNYGYTF.

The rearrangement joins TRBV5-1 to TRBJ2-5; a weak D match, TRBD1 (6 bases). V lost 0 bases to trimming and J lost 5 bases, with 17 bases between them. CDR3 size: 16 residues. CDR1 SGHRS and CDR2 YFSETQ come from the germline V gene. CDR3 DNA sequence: TGCGCCAGCAGCTTGGGACTTCAGGGGACGCGGGAGACCCAGTACTTC. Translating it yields CASSLGLQGTRETQYF.

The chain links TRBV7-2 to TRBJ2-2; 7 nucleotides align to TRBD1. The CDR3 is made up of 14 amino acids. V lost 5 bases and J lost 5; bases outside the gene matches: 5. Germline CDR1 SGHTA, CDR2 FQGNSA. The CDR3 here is CASSVTGKTGELFF. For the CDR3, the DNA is TGTGCCAGCAGCGTGACAGGGAAAACCGGGGAGCTGTTTTTT.

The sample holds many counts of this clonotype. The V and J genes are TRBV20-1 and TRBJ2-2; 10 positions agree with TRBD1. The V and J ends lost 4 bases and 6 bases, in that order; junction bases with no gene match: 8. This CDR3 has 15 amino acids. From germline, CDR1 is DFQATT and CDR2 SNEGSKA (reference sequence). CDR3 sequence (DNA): TGCAGTGCTAAGGGACAGGGGATAAGGGCCGGGGAGCTGTTTTTT. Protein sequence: CSAKGQGIRAGELFF.

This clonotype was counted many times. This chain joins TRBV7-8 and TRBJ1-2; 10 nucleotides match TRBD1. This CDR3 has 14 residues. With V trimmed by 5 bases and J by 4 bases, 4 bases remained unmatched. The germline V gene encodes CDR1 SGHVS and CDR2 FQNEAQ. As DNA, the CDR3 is TGTGCCAGCAGCCTTGGGGACAGGGGCTATGGCTACACCTTC. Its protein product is CASSLGDRGYGYTF.

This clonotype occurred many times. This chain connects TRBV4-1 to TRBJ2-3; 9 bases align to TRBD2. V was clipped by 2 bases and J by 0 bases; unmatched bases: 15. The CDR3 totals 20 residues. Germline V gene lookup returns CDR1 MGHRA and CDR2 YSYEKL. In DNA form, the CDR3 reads TGCGCCAGCAGCCAAAAGATCGCAGCGGGGGGTTTGTCTAGCACAGATACGCAGTATTTT. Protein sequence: CASSQKIAAGGLSSTDTQYF.

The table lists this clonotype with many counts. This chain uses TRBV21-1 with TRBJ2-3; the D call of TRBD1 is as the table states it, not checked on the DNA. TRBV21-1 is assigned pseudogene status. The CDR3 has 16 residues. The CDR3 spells CASSKGARGKKDTQYF. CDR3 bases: TGTGCCAGCAGCAAAGGGGCCAGGGGGAAGAAGGATACGCAGTATTTT.

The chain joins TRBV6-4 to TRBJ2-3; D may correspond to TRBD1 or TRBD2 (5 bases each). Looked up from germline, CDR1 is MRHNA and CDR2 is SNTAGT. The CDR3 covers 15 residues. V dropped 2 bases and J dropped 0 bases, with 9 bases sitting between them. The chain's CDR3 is CASSDGGDSTDTQYF. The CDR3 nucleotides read TGTGCCAGCAGTGACGGGGGAGATAGCACAGATACGCAGTATTTT.

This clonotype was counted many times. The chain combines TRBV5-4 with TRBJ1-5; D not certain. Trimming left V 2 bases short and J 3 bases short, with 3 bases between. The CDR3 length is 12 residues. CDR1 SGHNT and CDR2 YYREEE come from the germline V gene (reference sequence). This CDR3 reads CASSLDNQPQHF. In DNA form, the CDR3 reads TGTGCCAGCAGCTTAGACAATCAGCCCCAGCATTTT. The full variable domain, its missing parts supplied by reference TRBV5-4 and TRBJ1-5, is ETGVTQSPTHLIKTRGQQVTLRCSSQSGHNTVSWYQQALGQGPQFIFQYYREEENGRGNFPPRFSGLQFPNYSSELNVNALELDDSALYLCASSLDNQPQHFGDGTRLSIL.

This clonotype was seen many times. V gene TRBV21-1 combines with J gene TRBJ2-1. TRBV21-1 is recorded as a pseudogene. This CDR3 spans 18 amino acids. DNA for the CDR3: TGTGCCAGCAGCTCCCAAGCCAGCAGCGGACGCTCCTACAATGAGCAGTTCTTC. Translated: CASSSQASSGRSYNEQFF.

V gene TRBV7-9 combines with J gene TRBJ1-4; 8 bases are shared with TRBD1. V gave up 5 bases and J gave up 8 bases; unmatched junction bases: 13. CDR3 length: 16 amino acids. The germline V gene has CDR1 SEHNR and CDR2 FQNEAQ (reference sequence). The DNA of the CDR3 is TGTGCCAGCAGCAGTGGGATTTGGACAGGGCGAGAAAAACTGTTTTTT. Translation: CASSSGIWTGREKLFF.

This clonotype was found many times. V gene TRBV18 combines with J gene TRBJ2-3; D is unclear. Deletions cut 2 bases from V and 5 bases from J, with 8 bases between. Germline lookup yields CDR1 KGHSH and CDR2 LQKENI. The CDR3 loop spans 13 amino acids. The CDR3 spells CASSPRARDTQYF. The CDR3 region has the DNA TGTGCCAGCTCACCAAGGGCTCGAGATACGCAGTATTTT.

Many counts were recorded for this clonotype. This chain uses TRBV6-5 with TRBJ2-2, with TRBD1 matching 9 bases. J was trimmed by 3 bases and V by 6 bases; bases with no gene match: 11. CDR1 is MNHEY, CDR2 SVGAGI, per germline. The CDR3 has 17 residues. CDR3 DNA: TGTGCCAGCAGAGTCGGGACAGGGACACGGGACACCGGGGAGCTGTTTTTT. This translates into CASRVGTGTRDTGELFF.

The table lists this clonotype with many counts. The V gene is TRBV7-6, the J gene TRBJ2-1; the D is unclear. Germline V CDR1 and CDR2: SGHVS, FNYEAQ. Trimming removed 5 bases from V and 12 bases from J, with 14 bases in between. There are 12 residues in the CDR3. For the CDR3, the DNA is TGTGCCAGCAGCACTACGACACTGAGGCAGTTCTTC. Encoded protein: CASSTTTLRQFF.

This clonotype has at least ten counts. Here the CDR3 reads CASSPGQGHGYTF. For the CDR3, the DNA is TGTGCCAGCAGCCCTGGACAGGGTCACGGCTACACCTTC. The V call is TRBV4-2, the J call TRBJ1-2; the match to TRBD1 covers 8 bases. Germline V gene data show CDR1 as LGHNA and CDR2 as YNFKEQ. The CDR3 is made up of 13 amino acids. The trim removed 4 bases at V and 8 bases at J, leaving 6 bases unmatched.

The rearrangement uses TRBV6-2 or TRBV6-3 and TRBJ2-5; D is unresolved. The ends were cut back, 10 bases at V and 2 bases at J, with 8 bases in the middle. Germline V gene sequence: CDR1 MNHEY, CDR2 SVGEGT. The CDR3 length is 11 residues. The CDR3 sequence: CATSRQETQYF. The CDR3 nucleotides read TGTGCCACCAGCAGACAAGAGACCCAGTACTTC.

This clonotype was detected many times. CDR3 coding DNA: TGCAGCGCCTTGGCAGTCAGGAACACCGGGGAGCTGTTTTTT. Translation: CSALAVRNTGELFF. This rearrangement joins TRBV29-1 to TRBJ2-2; D unclear. The CDR3 consists of 14 residues. Germline CDR1 and CDR2: SQVTM and ANQGSEA. The V and J ends lost 7 bases and 1 base respectively, with 13 bases between them.

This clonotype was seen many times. The CDR3: CASSPRRDEQYF. CDR3 DNA: TGTGCCAGCTCACCTCGACGGGACGAGCAGTACTTC. The genes are TRBV18 and TRBJ2-7; D uncertain. The ends were cut back, 3 bases at V and 5 bases at J, with 8 bases in the middle. This CDR3 is 12 amino acids long. Per the germline V gene, CDR1 is KGHSH and CDR2 is LQKENI.

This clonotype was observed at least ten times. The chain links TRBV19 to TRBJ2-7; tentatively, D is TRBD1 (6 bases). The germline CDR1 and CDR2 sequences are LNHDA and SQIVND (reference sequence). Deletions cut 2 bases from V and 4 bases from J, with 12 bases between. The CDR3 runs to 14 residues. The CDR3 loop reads CASSILPGEYEQYF. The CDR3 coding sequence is TGTGCCAGTAGTATATTGCCAGGGGAATACGAGCAGTACTTC. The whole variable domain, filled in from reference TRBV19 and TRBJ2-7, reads DGGITQSPKYLFRKEGQNVTLSCEQNLNHDAMYWYRQDPGQGLRLIYYSQIVNDFQKGDIAEGYSVSREKKESFPLTVTSAQKNPTAFYLCASSILPGEYEQYFGPGTRLTVT.